What follows are 27 T cell receptor beta chains derived from one specimen sequenced in a study of blood T cell repertoires in COVID-19. The method was immunoSEQ multiplex PCR; TCRdb's version includes in-frame clones alone and lacks a portion of them. The sample includes about 340,000 clones, 92% seen only once; the top ten take less than 20%. Sequenced material: PBMCs or T cells enriched from blood (not recorded which). These receptors were obtained from a woman in her 30s who had recovered from COVID-19.

This chain connects TRBV5-5 to TRBJ2-3; 8 bases line up with TRBD2. The junction had 10 bases not matched to a gene; V was cut back by 2 bases and J by 5 bases. CDR3 length equals 16 residues. Looked up from germline, CDR1 is SGHKS and CDR2 is YYEKEE (reference sequence). CDR3 sequence reads: CASSFLSGGPGDTQYF. The CDR3 nucleotides are TGTGCCAGCAGCTTCCTGTCGGGAGGGCCGGGAGATACGCAGTATTTT.

The rearrangement links TRBV4-2 to TRBJ1-2; 11 nucleotides align to TRBD1. The V segment lost 0 bases and the J segment 5 bases; nucleotides outside the gene matches: 5. The CDR3 runs 16 residues. In germline, CDR1 is LGHNA, CDR2 YNFKEQ. Here the CDR3 DNA reads TGTGCCAGCAGCCAAGATCCGGACAGGGGGCGGTATGGCTACACCTTC. The encoded protein is CASSQDPDRGRYGYTF.

The V gene is TRBV19, the J gene TRBJ1-2; D might be TRBD1 (5 bases). The V end lost 3 bases, the J end lost 7 bases, and 27 bases lay between the germline ends. The CDR3 covers 18 residues. The germline V gene encodes CDR1 LNHDA and CDR2 SQIVND (reference sequence). For the CDR3, the DNA is TGTGCCAGTAGTATCGGGGGTCAGGGAGTCACTCGTCTACGTGGCTACACCTTC. It encodes CASSIGGQGVTRLRGYTF.

The chain combines TRBV6-2 or TRBV6-3 with TRBJ2-7; no clear D. Germline CDR1 MNHEY, CDR2 SVGEGT. V lost 6 bases, J lost 1 base, and 13 bases lay in between. The CDR3 loop spans 14 amino acids. The CDR3 bases are TGTGCCAGCAGCTCAGGCGCACTTTCCTACGAGCAGTACTTC. Protein: CASSSGALSYEQYF.

The rearrangement links TRBV15 to TRBJ1-4; 8 nucleotides agree with TRBD1. V shed 1 base and J 5 bases; nucleotides not matched to a gene: 3. Germline V gene sequence: CDR1 LNHNV, CDR2 YYDKDF (reference sequence). This CDR3 region has 15 residues. The CDR3 bases are TGTGCCACCAGCAGAGGGACAGGGATGAATGAAAAACTGTTTTTT. It encodes CATSRGTGMNEKLFF.

The rearrangement uses TRBV27 and TRBJ2-3; 8 bases are shared with TRBD2. Germline CDR1 is MNHEY and CDR2 is SMNVEV (reference sequence). CDR3 length: 17 amino acids. With V trimmed by 4 bases and J by 2 bases, 11 bases remained unmatched. This CDR3 reads CASSWSGSNIFTDTQYF. As DNA, the CDR3 is TGTGCCAGCAGTTGGAGCGGGAGTAATATTTTCACAGATACGCAGTATTTT.

V is TRBV11-2 and J is TRBJ2-2; TRBD2 agrees at 10 bases. Germline V lookup: CDR1 SGHAT, CDR2 FQNNGV. The length of the CDR3 is 15 residues. The junction had 5 bases not matched to a gene; V was cut back by 4 bases and J by 6 bases. Here the CDR3 reads CASSSSSGSAGELFF. CDR3 nucleotides: TGTGCCAGCAGCTCCTCTAGCGGGAGTGCCGGGGAGCTGTTTTTT.

J is TRBJ1-1 and V is TRBV19; perhaps TRBD1 as D (5 bases). CDR1 is LNHDA and CDR2 is SQIVND in the germline V gene (reference sequence). The CDR3 totals 12 residues. With 10 bases removed from V and 5 bases from J, the gap between germline ends came to 14 bases. The CDR3 region has the DNA TGTGCCACCGGGTGGGGCTGGACTGAAGCTTTCTTT. Translating it yields CATGWGWTEAFF. The complete variable domain, with remaining parts taken from reference TRBV19 and TRBJ1-1, reads DGGITQSPKYLFRKEGQNVTLSCEQNLNHDAMYWYRQDPGQGLRLIYYSQIVNDFQKGDIAEGYSVSREKKESFPLTVTSAQKNPTAFYLCATGWGWTEAFFGQGTRLTVV.

The chain combines TRBV28 with TRBJ1-1, with D unresolved. Germline V gene sequence: CDR1 MDHEN, CDR2 SYDVKM. Trimming stripped 7 bases from V and 0 bases from J, with 12 bases between. The CDR3 consists of 14 residues. CDR3 protein: CASTQTYMNTEAFF. For the CDR3, the DNA is TGTGCCAGCACCCAGACATACATGAACACTGAAGCTTTCTTT. Drawing the rest from reference TRBV28 and TRBJ1-1, the complete variable domain is DVKVTQSSRYLVKRTGEKVFLECVQDMDHENMFWYRQDPGLGLRLIYFSYDVKMKEKGDIPEGYSVSREKKERFSLILESASTNQTSMYLCASTQTYMNTEAFFGQGTRLTVV.

This chain connects TRBV11-2 to TRBJ2-3; 8 bases agree with TRBD1. The CDR3 is made up of 15 amino acids. Trimming took 5 bases from V and 4 from J; bases not matched to a gene: 8. CDR1 is SGHAT, CDR2 FQNNGV, per germline. The CDR3 nucleotides are TGTGCCAGCAGCCTCCGACAGGGGTGGGCAGATACGCAGTATTTT. Protein product: CASSLRQGWADTQYF.

The chain couples TRBV29-1 to TRBJ1-1; TRBD1 might be the D (6 bases). Germline CDR1 SQVTM, CDR2 ANQGSEA. V gave up 4 bases and J gave up 0 bases, with 12 bases separating them. The CDR3 sequence is 14 residues long. The CDR3 spells CSVVTGRMNTEAFF. The CDR3 region has the DNA TGCAGCGTTGTAACAGGGAGAATGAACACTGAAGCTTTCTTT.

The count of this clone is one. The V and J genes are TRBV2 and TRBJ2-5, with 9 bases lining up with TRBD2. Germline loops: CDR1 SNHLY, CDR2 FYNNEI. V lost 6 bases and J lost 1; bases outside the gene matches: 3. This CDR3 comprises 14 residues. In DNA form, the CDR3 reads TGTGCCAGCAGGGGGACTAGCTTCCAAGAGACCCAGTACTTC. Translation gives CASRGTSFQETQYF. Full variable domain (missing parts from reference TRBV2 and TRBJ2-5): EPEVTQTPSHQVTQMGQEVILRCVPISNHLYFYWYRQILGQKVEFLVSFYNNEISEKSEIFDDQFSVERPDGSNFTLKIRSTKLEDSAMYFCASRGTSFQETQYFGPGTRLLVL.

The chain is built from TRBV4-3 and TRBJ2-7; 16 bases line up with TRBD2. V was pared by 4 bases and J by 12 bases, with 12 bases of the junction left unmatched. Germline CDR1 is LGHNA and CDR2 is YSLEER. There are 16 residues in the CDR3. The CDR3 loop reads CASSRDPGTSGREMYF. DNA of the CDR3: TGCGCCAGCAGCCGAGACCCCGGGACTAGCGGGAGGGAAATGTACTTC.

The V call is TRBV2, the J call TRBJ2-1; 8 nucleotides agree with TRBD1. Germline V gene sequence: CDR1 SNHLY, CDR2 FYNNEI. The CDR3 spans 14 residues. Trimming took 8 bases from V and 4 from J; bases not matched to a gene: 7. Here the CDR3 reads CASFERDRYNEQFF. The DNA for the CDR3 is TGTGCCAGCTTTGAACGGGACAGGTACAATGAGCAGTTCTTC.

This chain joins TRBV2 and TRBJ1-3; TRBD1 agrees at 9 bases. From germline, CDR1 is SNHLY and CDR2 FYNNEI. This CDR3 contains 16 residues. J was trimmed by 0 bases and V by 5 bases; bases with no gene match: 5. Here the CDR3 reads CASSPGQGTSGNTIYF. CDR3 DNA sequence: TGTGCCAGCAGTCCGGGACAGGGCACCTCTGGAAACACCATATATTTT. Variable domain in full (rest from reference TRBV2 and TRBJ1-3): EPEVTQTPSHQVTQMGQEVILRCVPISNHLYFYWYRQILGQKVEFLVSFYNNEISEKSEIFDDQFSVERPDGSNFTLKIRSTKLEDSAMYFCASSPGQGTSGNTIYFGEGSWLTVV.

The chain has TRBV9 and TRBJ2-7; 9 bases line up with TRBD2. The germline CDR1 and CDR2 sequences are SGDLS and YYNGEE. After removal of 3 bases from V and 5 bases from J, the junction contained 6 bases not matched to a gene. The CDR3 is made up of 14 amino acids. CDR3 loop: CASSAVAGVDEQYF. DNA of the CDR3: TGTGCCAGCAGCGCCGTAGCGGGGGTAGACGAGCAGTACTTC.

The chain employs TRBV5-1 and TRBJ2-1, with TRBD2 matching 7 bases. Trimming cost V 6 bases and J 8 bases; bases outside gene matches: 14. Germline loops: CDR1 SGHRS, CDR2 YFSETQ. This CDR3 is built from 15 residues. The CDR3 DNA reads as TGCGCCAGCACCTCTGGCGGGAGATGGGCAGATGAGCAGTTCTTC. Residues: CASTSGGRWADEQFF.

The chain is built from TRBV19 and TRBJ1-1; 9 bases map to TRBD1. Trimming cost V 8 bases and J 4 bases; bases outside gene matches: 5. Germline V gene sequence: CDR1 LNHDA, CDR2 SQIVND (reference sequence). The CDR3 consists of 13 residues. The CDR3 nucleotides read TGTGCCAGTTGGGACAGGGTTGGCACTGAAGCTTTCTTT. This encodes CASWDRVGTEAFF.

This chain joins TRBV28 and TRBJ2-5; 9 bases fit TRBD1. Germline V gives CDR1 MDHEN, CDR2 SYDVKM. V trimming: 6 bases; J trimming: 2 bases; junction bases outside the gene matches: 7. The CDR3 contains 15 residues. CDR3 region: CASRGQGVPQETQYF. The CDR3 DNA is TGTGCCAGCAGGGGACAGGGCGTCCCGCAAGAGACCCAGTACTTC.

This clone has only one observation. The V gene is TRBV7-8, the J gene TRBJ1-2; 9 nucleotides align to TRBD1. V lost 5 bases and J lost 7; bases outside the gene matches: 5. This CDR3 spans 13 amino acids. Germline loops: CDR1 SGHVS, CDR2 FQNEAQ. Written as DNA, the CDR3 is TGTGCCAGCAGCCAACAACAGGGGGCTGGCTACACCTTC. It is translated as CASSQQQGAGYTF.

The rearrangement uses TRBV6-2 or TRBV6-3 and TRBJ1-5; unclear D gene. The length of the CDR3 is 15 residues. V shed 2 bases and J shed 0 bases, with 8 bases lying between them. Germline-derived CDR1 and CDR2 are MNHEY and SVGEGT. DNA for the CDR3: TGTGCCAGCAGTTACGGAGGTTATAGCAATCAGCCCCAGCATTTT. It yields the protein CASSYGGYSNQPQHF.

The V call is TRBV7-6, the J call TRBJ2-1; possible D gene TRBD2, 6 bases. CDR1 is SGHVS, CDR2 FNYEAQ, per germline. Between the trimmed V and J ends, which lost 1 base and 7 bases, there was a span of 8 bases. The CDR3 totals 13 residues. CDR3 residues: CASSLEAGNEQFF. The CDR3 DNA reads as TGTGCCAGCAGCTTAGAGGCGGGGAATGAGCAGTTCTTC.

This chain links TRBV7-8 with TRBJ2-5; TRBD2 matches 9 bases. Germline CDR1 reads SGHVS; CDR2 reads FQNEAQ. This CDR3 spans 16 amino acids. Unmatched junction bases numbered 12, after V lost 6 bases and J lost 4 bases. The CDR3 here is CASRGRLSGRRETQYF. The DNA of the CDR3 is TGTGCCAGCAGGGGACGTCTGAGCGGGAGGAGAGAGACCCAGTACTTC.

The sample holds one count of this clone. The chain combines TRBV28 with TRBJ2-2, with TRBD2 matching 9 bases. The CDR3 runs 15 residues. CDR1 is MDHEN and CDR2 is SYDVKM in the germline V gene. V lost 6 bases to trimming and J lost 6 bases; unmatched junction nucleotides: 8. CDR3 loop: CASRLSGRSAGELFF. The CDR3 coding sequence is TGTGCCAGCAGACTGAGCGGGAGGTCCGCCGGGGAGCTGTTTTTT.

The chain combines TRBV7-3 with TRBJ2-3, with a possible D match to TRBD1 (5 bases). The CDR3 runs 14 residues. V lost 4 bases and J lost 4, with 12 bases in between. Germline V gives CDR1 SGHTA, CDR2 FQGTGA. CDR3: CASSSQGWADTQYF. The DNA of the CDR3 is TGTGCCAGCAGCTCTCAGGGATGGGCAGATACGCAGTATTTT.

The rearrangement links TRBV24-1 to TRBJ2-1; D may be TRBD1 (6 bases). The CDR3 is 14 amino acids. CDR1 is KGHDR, CDR2 SFDVKD, per germline. The V and J ends lost 7 bases and 5 bases respectively, with 14 bases between them. The CDR3 region is CATRETGRNNEQFF. CDR3 sequence (DNA): TGTGCCACCAGGGAGACAGGTCGCAACAATGAGCAGTTCTTC.

This chain connects TRBV24-1 to TRBJ2-3; TRBD1 matches at 11 bases. V was pared by 7 bases and J by 0 bases, with 5 bases of the junction left unmatched. The germline V gene has CDR1 KGHDR and CDR2 SFDVKD. The CDR3 loop spans 16 amino acids. In DNA form, the CDR3 reads TGTGCCACCAGACTACGGACAGGGGGCAGCACAGATACGCAGTATTTT. It yields the protein CATRLRTGGSTDTQYF.